The next 14 T cell receptor beta chains were all read from a single sample in a study of blood T cell repertoires in COVID-19. The data were produced by immunoSEQ multiplex PCR, yet TCRdb's version contains in-frame clones alone and is incomplete. The sample includes around 190,000 clones, roughly 84% of them seen just once. The sample comprised peripheral blood. Receptor source: a man in his forties or fifties with COVID-19, enrolled during active disease.

The chain carries TRBV4-1 and TRBJ2-5; 13 nucleotides line up with TRBD2. This CDR3 spans 19 amino acids. With 4 bases clipped from V and 5 bases from J, the junction kept 16 bases outside the gene matches. Per the germline V gene, CDR1 is MGHRA and CDR2 is YSYEKL. CDR3 residues: CASSLTLGLAGVSRETQYF. In nucleotides, the CDR3 is TGCGCCAGCAGCCTCACCCTCGGACTAGCGGGGGTGAGTCGGGAGACCCAGTACTTC.

The V and J genes are TRBV5-1 and TRBJ1-5, with TRBD1 matching over 9 bases. Germline loops: CDR1 SGHRS, CDR2 YFSETQ. CDR3 size: 14 residues. J gave up 4 bases and V 4 bases, and 3 bases lay outside the gene matches. CDR3 in amino acids: CASSRTGENQPQHF. The CDR3 DNA follows: TGCGCCAGCAGCCGGACAGGGGAGAATCAGCCCCAGCATTTT.

The CDR3 DNA reads as TGTGCCAGCAGTTACCTGGCAGGGTTGGAGACCCAGTACTTC. Protein product: CASSYLAGLETQYF. The genes are TRBV6-6 and TRBJ2-5, with D perhaps matching TRBD1 (5 bases). CDR3 length: 14 amino acids. Trimming stripped 2 bases from V and 5 bases from J, with 12 bases between. Germline lookup yields CDR1 MNHNY and CDR2 SVGAGI (reference sequence).

The genes are TRBV10-3 and TRBJ1-1, with D possibly being TRBD1 (5 bases). This CDR3 comprises 14 residues. Germline CDR1 ENHRY, CDR2 SYGVKD. V shed 2 bases and J shed 6 bases, with 13 bases lying between them. The CDR3 DNA sequence: TGTGCCATCAGTGAGGTGGGGGGGTTCGCTGAAGCTTTCTTT. Encoded protein: CAISEVGGFAEAFF.

The chain combines TRBV25-1 with TRBJ1-2, with no clear D. CDR1 is MGHDK and CDR2 is SYGVNS in the germline V gene. Deletions cut 6 bases from V and 4 bases from J, with 9 bases between. CDR3 length: 12 residues. The CDR3 coding sequence is TGTGCCAGCAGCAACCAGGTCTATGGCTACACCTTC. It codes for CASSNQVYGYTF.

The gene calls are TRBV10-2 and TRBJ1-5, with D unclear. Germline lookup yields CDR1 WSHSY and CDR2 SAAADI. V was trimmed by 3 bases and J by 11 bases, leaving 11 bases between them. The CDR3 runs 12 residues. The CDR3 nucleotides read TGCGCCAGCAGTGACCCCTCCGCGGCCCAGCATTTT. Translation gives CASSDPSAAQHF.

The sample holds a few counts of this clone. This chain links TRBV6-1 with TRBJ1-6; 7 bases fit TRBD1. J gave up 9 bases and V 2 bases, and 4 bases lay outside the gene matches. The CDR3 consists of 14 residues. CDR1 and CDR2 (germline): MNHNS, SASEGT. CDR3 nucleotide sequence: TGTGCCAGCAGTGAACAGACAGGGAGTTCACCCCTCCACTTT. Amino acid sequence: CASSEQTGSSPLHF.

For the CDR3, the DNA is TGTGCCAGCAGCTTATGGGCCAGCACGAACACCGGGGAGCTGTTTTTT. Its translation: CASSLWASTNTGELFF. V and J are TRBV11-2 and TRBJ2-2, with D unclear. Between the trimmed V and J ends, which lost 2 bases and 0 bases, there was a span of 10 bases. Germline V gives CDR1 SGHAT, CDR2 FQNNGV. This CDR3 is 16 amino acids long.

The genes are TRBV6-1 and TRBJ1-5, with D possibly being TRBD1 (6 bases). This CDR3 contains 14 residues. Between the trimmed V and J ends, which lost 0 bases and 8 bases, there was a span of 11 bases. CDR1 and CDR2 (germline): MNHNS, SASEGT. The CDR3 is CASSEAGGQKPQHF. The CDR3 DNA is TGTGCCAGCAGTGAAGCGGGGGGGCAGAAGCCCCAGCATTTT.

V is TRBV6-5 and J is TRBJ2-1; 13 bases match TRBD2. Germline loops: CDR1 MNHEY, CDR2 SVGAGI. Losses at the gene ends were 6 bases for V and 10 bases for J; bases not matched to a gene: 9. The CDR3 is made up of 15 amino acids. CDR3 in DNA: TGTGCCAGCAGCCACACTAGCGGGGGGGCCCGAGAGCAGTTCTTC. It encodes CASSHTSGGAREQFF.

There are a few counts of this clone. V is TRBV5-1 and J is TRBJ2-2; 11 bases fit TRBD2. Germline trimming cut 4 bases from V and 4 bases from J; bases unmatched to any gene: 9. The CDR3 spans 17 residues. Germline lookup yields CDR1 SGHRS and CDR2 YFSETQ. The CDR3 reads CASSKGLAERGTGELFF. As DNA, the CDR3 is TGCGCCAGCAGCAAGGGACTAGCGGAAAGGGGCACCGGGGAGCTGTTTTTT.

V usage is TRBV5-6 and J usage is TRBJ2-1; D possibly corresponds to TRBD1 (6 bases). CDR3 length equals 17 residues. Germline CDR1 SGHDT, CDR2 YYEEEE. V lost 3 bases, J lost 2 bases, and 18 bases lay in between. This CDR3 is CASSSPTGRNPYNEQFF. In DNA form, the CDR3 reads TGTGCCAGCAGCTCACCGACAGGCCGGAACCCCTACAATGAGCAGTTCTTC.

The chain couples TRBV6-2 or TRBV6-3 to TRBJ1-2, with D tentatively TRBD1 (6 bases). This CDR3 is 12 amino acids long. The germline V gene has CDR1 MNHEY and CDR2 SVGEGT. V was cut by 5 bases and J by 5 bases, with 9 bases left in between. CDR3 residues: CASSQQGYGYTF. In DNA, the CDR3 is TGTGCCAGCAGTCAACAGGGTTATGGCTACACCTTC.

The chain links TRBV4-1 to TRBJ1-1, with D perhaps matching TRBD1 (6 bases). CDR1 and CDR2 from the germline V gene are MGHRA and YSYEKL. Deletions cut 0 bases from V and 4 bases from J, with 9 bases between. The CDR3 extends over 14 amino acids. The chain's CDR3 is CASSQDPRGTEAFF. The CDR3 bases are TGCGCCAGCAGCCAAGATCCCAGGGGCACTGAAGCTTTCTTT.